These 22 T cell receptor beta chains originate from one sample sequenced in a study of T cell repertoires in cytomegalovirus infection. MiXCR was run by TCRdb on the reads, yielding one entry per CDR3 protein. The sample yields 160,000 or so distinct CDR3 sequences, approximately 17% seen once. The sequencing sample was made of CD8+ T cells from PBMCs. All receptors come from a human donor in good health (CMV status not recorded). Some clones in this sample may be carry-over from other donors' samples.

This clonotype was counted only a few times. The genes are TRBV7-9 and TRBJ2-1, with TRBD1 matching over 7 bases. The CDR3 runs to 14 residues. Germline V gene sequence: CDR1 SEHNR, CDR2 FQNEAQ (reference sequence). The V segment lost 9 bases and the J segment 5 bases; nucleotides outside the gene matches: 10. CDR3 residues: CASRVPGQNNEQFF. The CDR3 nucleotides are TGTGCCAGTCGTGTCCCGGGACAGAACAATGAGCAGTTCTTC.

The chain carries TRBV4-3 and TRBJ2-2, with D perhaps TRBD1 (5 bases). The V and J ends lost 0 bases and 6 bases respectively, with 5 bases between them. CDR3 length: 13 amino acids. Per germline, CDR1 LGHNA and CDR2 YSLEER. CDR3 sequence reads: CASSQDRAGELFF. The DNA for the CDR3 is TGCGCCAGCAGCCAAGACAGGGCCGGGGAGCTGTTTTTT.

A few counts support this clonotype. The chain combines TRBV25-1 with TRBJ2-3; D perhaps matches TRBD1 (5 bases). CDR1 and CDR2 (germline): MGHDK, SYGVNS. The CDR3 is 14 residues long. V was shortened by 5 bases and J by 7 bases, with 16 bases between the two germline ends. The CDR3 DNA reads as TGTGCCAGCAGTTCAGGGTTTGGGAAGAATACGCAGTATTTT. Amino acids: CASSSGFGKNTQYF.

This clonotype turned up a few times. V is TRBV7-6 and J is TRBJ2-7, with D maybe TRBD2 (6 bases). V lost 5 bases to trimming and J lost 3 bases, with 17 bases between them. Germline loops: CDR1 SGHVS, CDR2 FNYEAQ. The CDR3 is 15 amino acids. CDR3 nucleotide sequence: TGTGCCAGCAGCCCCGGGAGAGGAGCGTACTACGAGCAGTACTTC. Amino acid sequence: CASSPGRGAYYEQYF.

V usage is TRBV7-2 and J usage is TRBJ2-3; 9 nucleotides align to TRBD2. CDR1 SGHTA and CDR2 FQGNSA come from the germline V gene. The CDR3 is 17 amino acids. Trimming took 1 base from V and 0 from J; bases not matched to a gene: 5. The CDR3 loop reads CASSLDPSGASTDTQYF. CDR3 nucleotides: TGTGCCAGCAGCTTAGACCCTAGCGGGGCCAGCACAGATACGCAGTATTTT.

The genes are TRBV19 and TRBJ2-1, with 9 bases fitting TRBD1. The CDR3 spans 15 residues. The V segment lost 3 bases and the J segment 5 bases; nucleotides outside the gene matches: 5. Per the germline V gene, CDR1 is LNHDA and CDR2 is SQIVND (reference sequence). The chain's CDR3 is CASSMTGGIHNEQFF. As DNA, the CDR3 is TGTGCCAGTAGTATGACAGGGGGAATCCACAATGAGCAGTTCTTC.

The chain carries TRBV7-9 and TRBJ1-1, with 10 bases that match TRBD1. The germline gives CDR1 SEHNR, CDR2 FQNEAQ (reference sequence). The CDR3 sequence is 17 residues long. The trim removed 5 bases at V and 1 base at J, leaving 10 bases unmatched. CDR3 DNA sequence: TGTGCCAGCAGCAATTCCGGGGACAGGGGAGAGAACACTGAAGCTTTCTTT. It yields the protein CASSNSGDRGENTEAFF.

The genes are TRBV30 and TRBJ1-2; D gene unclear. Germline CDR1 GTSNPN, CDR2 SVGIG (reference sequence). This CDR3 region has 10 residues. This chain's CDR3 is CAGADWGYTF. CDR3 in DNA: TGTGCTGGCGCAGATTGGGGCTACACCTTC.

V and J are TRBV7-9 and TRBJ2-2, with a tentative D call TRBD2 (6 bases). Trimming stripped 10 bases from V and 2 bases from J, with 11 bases between. The CDR3 loop spans 13 amino acids. Germline V CDR1 and CDR2: SEHNR, FQNEAQ (reference sequence). The CDR3 is CATRTTNTGELFF. The DNA for the CDR3 is TGTGCCACCAGGACTACCAACACCGGGGAGCTGTTTTTT.

The chain links TRBV7-8 to TRBJ2-7; weak D call: TRBD1 (7 bases). V lost 1 base, J lost 5 bases, and 15 bases lay in between. Germline CDR1 reads SGHVS; CDR2 reads FQNEAQ. This CDR3 region has 15 residues. The CDR3 DNA follows: TGTGCCAGCAGCTTAGGTGGAGGGGGCAGAAACGAGCAGTACTTC. It codes for CASSLGGGGRNEQYF. The full variable domain, in which reference TRBV7-8 and TRBJ2-7 provide the parts outside the CDR3, is GAGVSQSPRYKVAKRGQDVALRCDPISGHVSLFWYQQALGQGPEFLTYFQNEAQLDKSGLPSDRFFAERPEGSVSTLKIQRTQQEDSAVYLCASSLGGGGRNEQYFGPGTRLTVT.

The CDR3 nucleotides read TGTGCCAGCAGCTTATTCCTTGGACAGGGGGTTCCAGATACGCAGTATTTT. Translation gives CASSLFLGQGVPDTQYF. The chain is built from TRBV7-8 and TRBJ2-3, with 10 nucleotides matching TRBD1. The CDR3 extends over 17 amino acids. V was pared by 2 bases and J by 4 bases, with 9 bases of the junction left unmatched. The germline gives CDR1 SGHVS, CDR2 FQNEAQ. The whole variable domain, filled in from reference TRBV7-8 and TRBJ2-3, reads GAGVSQSPRYKVAKRGQDVALRCDPISGHVSLFWYQQALGQGPEFLTYFQNEAQLDKSGLPSDRFFAERPEGSVSTLKIQRTQQEDSAVYLCASSLFLGQGVPDTQYFGPGTRLTVL.

The rearrangement links TRBV28 to TRBJ1-2; D possibly corresponds to TRBD1 (5 bases). Germline V gene data show CDR1 as MDHEN and CDR2 as SYDVKM. Deletions cut 3 bases from V and 6 bases from J, with 14 bases between. The CDR3 totals 14 residues. Here the CDR3 reads CASSFEGFPDGYTF. CDR3 coding DNA: TGTGCCAGCAGTTTTGAGGGGTTCCCGGATGGCTACACCTTC.

This sequence joins TRBV28 and TRBJ1-1; a possible D gene is TRBD1 (6 bases). CDR1 MDHEN and CDR2 SYDVKM come from the germline V gene. The CDR3 covers 17 residues. The V end was cut by 0 bases, the J end by 7 bases, with 21 bases between. DNA of the CDR3: TGTGCCAGCAGTTTATGCGGGACATCACCCACCTGCGGTGAAGCTTTCTTT. It codes for CASSLCGTSPTCGEAFF.

This clonotype was counted only a few times. V and J are TRBV6-2 or TRBV6-3 and TRBJ2-7, with TRBD2 matching over 9 bases. Germline CDR1 reads MNHEY; CDR2 reads SVGEGT. V lost 4 bases to trimming and J lost 7 bases; unmatched junction nucleotides: 8. This CDR3 contains 14 residues. DNA of the CDR3: TGTGCCAGCAGTTTAGCGGGGGCGCCGGAGGAGCAGTACTTC. Translation gives CASSLAGAPEEQYF.

This clonotype was seen a few times. J is TRBJ2-1 and V is TRBV27; D remains ambiguous. The V gene lost 2 bases and the J gene lost 6 bases, with 14 bases spanning the gap. CDR1 and CDR2 (germline): MNHEY, SMNVEV (reference sequence). The CDR3 is made up of 15 amino acids. DNA for the CDR3: TGTGCCAGCAGTTTAATTGGGGTAATGGGCAATGAGCAGTTCTTC. Protein: CASSLIGVMGNEQFF.

This clonotype turned up a few times. The rearrangement joins TRBV12-5 to TRBJ2-3; D uncertain. Trimming took 5 bases from V and 6 from J, leaving 12 bases between them. CDR1 LGHNT and CDR2 FRNRAP come from the germline V gene. This CDR3 has 13 amino acids. CDR3 in DNA: TGTGCTAGTGGTACCGGCGGAGTGGATACGCAGTATTTT. Translated: CASGTGGVDTQYF.

This clonotype occurred a few times. This chain connects TRBV9 to TRBJ1-4; TRBD1 aligns across 7 bases. The V and J ends lost 4 bases and 3 bases, in that order; junction bases with no gene match: 6. There are 15 residues in the CDR3. Germline V gives CDR1 SGDLS, CDR2 YYNGEE. In DNA form, the CDR3 reads TGTGCCAGCAGCCCGGAGGGACAGTCTAATGAAAAACTGTTTTTT. Translating it yields CASSPEGQSNEKLFF.

The V and J genes are TRBV5-1 and TRBJ2-1; 10 nucleotides match TRBD2. V was clipped by 6 bases and J by 3 bases; unmatched bases: 6. Germline loops: CDR1 SGHRS, CDR2 YFSETQ. This CDR3 region has 15 residues. In nucleotides, the CDR3 is TGCGCCAGCACCCTAGCGGGAGAAGGCTACAATGAGCAGTTCTTC. Its translation: CASTLAGEGYNEQFF.

The CDR3 DNA follows: TGTGCCAGCAAAGGGCGGAGCTTCCCCCCTGAGCAGTACTTC. Translation: CASKGRSFPPEQYF. The V call is TRBV2, the J call TRBJ2-7; D gene uncertain. The CDR3 sequence is 14 residues long. Germline V gene sequence: CDR1 SNHLY, CDR2 FYNNEI. Trimming shortened V by 7 bases and J by 7 bases, and 20 bases separated the two germline ends.

This clonotype was counted a few times. The V gene is TRBV12-3 or TRBV12-4, the J gene TRBJ2-1; D is ambiguous. The CDR3 is 14 amino acids. Trimming took off 6 bases at V and 3 bases at J, with 12 bases between the two ends. In nucleotides, the CDR3 is TGTGCCAGCAGCGAATCCTCAGGCTACAATGAGCAGTTCTTC. Protein sequence: CASSESSGYNEQFF.

V gene TRBV7-9 combines with J gene TRBJ2-1, with D hard to call. Between the trimmed V and J ends, which lost 5 bases and 3 bases, there was a span of 11 bases. CDR1 is SEHNR and CDR2 is FQNEAQ in the germline V gene (reference sequence). The CDR3 sequence is 14 residues long. CDR3 protein: CASSDRLLYNEQFF. The CDR3 DNA reads TGTGCCAGCAGCGACCGACTCCTCTACAATGAGCAGTTCTTC.

This clonotype occurred a few times. This chain joins TRBV20-1 and TRBJ2-7, with no clear D. With 0 bases removed from V and 3 bases from J, the gap between germline ends came to 15 bases. Germline values: CDR1 DFQATT, CDR2 SNEGSKA (reference sequence). The CDR3 is 15 residues long. The CDR3 coding sequence is TGCAGTGCTAGAGATTTTACTGCCAGAGACTACGAGCAGTACTTC. This sequence encodes CSARDFTARDYEQYF.